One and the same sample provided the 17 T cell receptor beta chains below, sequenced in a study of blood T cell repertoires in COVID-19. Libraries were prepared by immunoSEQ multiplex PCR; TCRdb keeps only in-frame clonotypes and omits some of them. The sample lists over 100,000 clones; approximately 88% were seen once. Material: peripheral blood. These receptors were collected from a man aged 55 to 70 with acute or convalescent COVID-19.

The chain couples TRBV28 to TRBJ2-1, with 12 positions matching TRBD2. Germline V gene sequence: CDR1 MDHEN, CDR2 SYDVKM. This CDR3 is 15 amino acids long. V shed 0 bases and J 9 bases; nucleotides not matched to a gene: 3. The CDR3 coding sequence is TGTGCCAGCAGTTTATGGGGACTAGCGGGTCCTGAGCAGTTCTTC. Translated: CASSLWGLAGPEQFF.

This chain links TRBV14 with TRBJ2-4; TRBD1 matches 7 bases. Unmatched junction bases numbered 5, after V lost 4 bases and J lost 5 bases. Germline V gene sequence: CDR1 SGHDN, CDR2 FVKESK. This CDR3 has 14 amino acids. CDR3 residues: CASSPGTAENIQYF. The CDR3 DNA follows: TGTGCCAGCAGCCCAGGGACAGCTGAAAACATTCAGTACTTC.

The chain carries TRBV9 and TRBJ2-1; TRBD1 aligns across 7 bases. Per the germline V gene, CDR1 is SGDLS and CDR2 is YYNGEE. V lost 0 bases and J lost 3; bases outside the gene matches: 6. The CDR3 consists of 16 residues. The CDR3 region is CASSVGGGLYYNEQFF. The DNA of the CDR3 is TGTGCCAGCAGCGTAGGAGGGGGCCTTTACTACAATGAGCAGTTCTTC.

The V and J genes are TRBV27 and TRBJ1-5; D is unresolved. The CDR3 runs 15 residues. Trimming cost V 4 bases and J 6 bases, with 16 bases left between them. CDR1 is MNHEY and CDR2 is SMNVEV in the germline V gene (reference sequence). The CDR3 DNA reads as TGTGCCAGCAGTTCCACACCCTCGTCGGGTCAGCCCCAGCATTTT. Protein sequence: CASSSTPSSGQPQHF.

The CDR3 DNA sequence: TGCGCCAGCAGCTTGGAACGGCAGGGGCGAAACAATGAGCAGTTCTTC. Residues: CASSLERQGRNNEQFF. The V call is TRBV5-1, the J call TRBJ2-1, with D perhaps matching TRBD1 (6 bases). Germline V gene data show CDR1 as SGHRS and CDR2 as YFSETQ. V lost 0 bases and J 5 bases, leaving 15 bases between the germline ends. This CDR3 has 16 residues.

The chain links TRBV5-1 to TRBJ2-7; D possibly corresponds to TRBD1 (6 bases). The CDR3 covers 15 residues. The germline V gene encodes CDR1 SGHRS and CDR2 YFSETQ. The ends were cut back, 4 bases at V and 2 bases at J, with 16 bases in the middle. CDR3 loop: CASSVDDRRTYEQYF. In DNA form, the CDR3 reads TGCGCCAGCAGCGTAGATGACAGGCGAACCTACGAGCAGTACTTC. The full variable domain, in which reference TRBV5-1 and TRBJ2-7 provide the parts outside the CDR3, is KAGVTQTPRYLIKTRGQQVTLSCSPISGHRSVSWYQQTPGQGLQFLFEYFSETQRNKGNFPGRFSGRQFSNSRSEMNVSTLELGDSALYLCASSVDDRRTYEQYFGPGTRLTVT.

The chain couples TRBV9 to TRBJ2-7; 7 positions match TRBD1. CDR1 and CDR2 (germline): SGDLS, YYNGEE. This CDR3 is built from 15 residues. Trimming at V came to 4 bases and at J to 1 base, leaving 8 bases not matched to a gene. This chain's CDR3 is CASSISGTASYEQYF. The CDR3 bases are TGTGCCAGCAGCATCTCCGGGACAGCGTCCTACGAGCAGTACTTC.

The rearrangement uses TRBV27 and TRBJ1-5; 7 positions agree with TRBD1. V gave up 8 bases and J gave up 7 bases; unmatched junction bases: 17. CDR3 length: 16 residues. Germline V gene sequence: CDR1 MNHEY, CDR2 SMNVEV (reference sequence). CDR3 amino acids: CASGRQGLTSRQPQHF. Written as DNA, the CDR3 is TGTGCCAGCGGCCGACAGGGTTTGACATCGCGCCAGCCCCAGCATTTT.

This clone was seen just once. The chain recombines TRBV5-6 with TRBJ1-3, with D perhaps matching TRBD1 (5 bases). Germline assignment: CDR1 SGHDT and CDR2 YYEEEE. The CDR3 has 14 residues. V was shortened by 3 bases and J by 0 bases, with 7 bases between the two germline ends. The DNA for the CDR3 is TGTGCCAGCAGCTATACAGGCTCTGGAAACACCATATATTTT. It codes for CASSYTGSGNTIYF.

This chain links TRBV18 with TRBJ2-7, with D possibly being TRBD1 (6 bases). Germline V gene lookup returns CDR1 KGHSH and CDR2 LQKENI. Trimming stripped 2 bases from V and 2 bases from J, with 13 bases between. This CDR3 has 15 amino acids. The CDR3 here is CASSPTGTAAYEQYF. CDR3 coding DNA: TGTGCCAGCTCACCAACAGGGACGGCCGCCTACGAGCAGTACTTC.

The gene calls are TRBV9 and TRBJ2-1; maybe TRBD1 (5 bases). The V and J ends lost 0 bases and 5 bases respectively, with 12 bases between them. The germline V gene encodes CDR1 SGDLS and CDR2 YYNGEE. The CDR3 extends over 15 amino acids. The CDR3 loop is CASSVGGAGNNEQFF. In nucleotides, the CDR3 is TGTGCCAGCAGCGTAGGAGGAGCAGGGAACAATGAGCAGTTCTTC.

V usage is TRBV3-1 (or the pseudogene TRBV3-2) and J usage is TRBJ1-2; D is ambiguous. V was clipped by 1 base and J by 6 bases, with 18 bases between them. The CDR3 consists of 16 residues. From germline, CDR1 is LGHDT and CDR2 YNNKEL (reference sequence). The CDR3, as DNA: TGTGCCAGCAGCCAAGGTTATCGGAGACCATCGGATGGCTACACCTTC. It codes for CASSQGYRRPSDGYTF.

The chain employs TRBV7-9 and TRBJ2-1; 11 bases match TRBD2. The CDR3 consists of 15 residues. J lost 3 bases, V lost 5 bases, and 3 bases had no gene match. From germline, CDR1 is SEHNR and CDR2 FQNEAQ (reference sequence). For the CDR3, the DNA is TGTGCCAGCAGCCAGGGACTAGCGGTCTACAATGAGCAGTTCTTC. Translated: CASSQGLAVYNEQFF.

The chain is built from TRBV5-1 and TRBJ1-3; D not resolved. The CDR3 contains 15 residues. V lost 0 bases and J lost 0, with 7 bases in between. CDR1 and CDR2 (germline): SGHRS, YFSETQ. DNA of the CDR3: TGCGCCAGCAGCTTGGGGACTGTCTCTGGAAACACCATATATTTT. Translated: CASSLGTVSGNTIYF.

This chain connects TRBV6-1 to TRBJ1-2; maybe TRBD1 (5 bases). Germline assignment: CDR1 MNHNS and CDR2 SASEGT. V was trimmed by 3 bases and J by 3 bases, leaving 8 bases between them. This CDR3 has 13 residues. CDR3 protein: CASSDKGHYGYTF. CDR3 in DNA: TGTGCCAGCAGTGATAAGGGGCACTATGGCTACACCTTC.

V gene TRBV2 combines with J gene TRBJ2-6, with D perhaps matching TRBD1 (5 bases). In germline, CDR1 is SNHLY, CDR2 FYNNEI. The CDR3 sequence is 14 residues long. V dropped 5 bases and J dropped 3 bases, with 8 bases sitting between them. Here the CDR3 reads CASSRGGGANVLTF. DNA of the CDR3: TGTGCCAGCAGTAGGGGTGGTGGGGCCAACGTCCTGACTTTC. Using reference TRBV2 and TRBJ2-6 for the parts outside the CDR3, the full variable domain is EPEVTQTPSHQVTQMGQEVILRCVPISNHLYFYWYRQILGQKVEFLVSFYNNEISEKSEIFDDQFSVERPDGSNFTLKIRSTKLEDSAMYFCASSRGGGANVLTFGAGSRLTVL.

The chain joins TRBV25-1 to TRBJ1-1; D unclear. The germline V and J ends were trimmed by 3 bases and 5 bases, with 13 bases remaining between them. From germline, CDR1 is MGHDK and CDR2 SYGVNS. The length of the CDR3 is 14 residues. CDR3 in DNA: TGTGCCAGCAGTGAGGGAGGATTCGGGACTGAAGCTTTCTTT. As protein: CASSEGGFGTEAFF. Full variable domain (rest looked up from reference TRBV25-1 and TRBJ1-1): EADIYQTPRYLVIGTGKKITLECSQTMGHDKMYWYQQDPGMELHLIHYSYGVNSTEKGDLSSESTVSRIRTEHFPLTLESARPSHTSQYLCASSEGGFGTEAFFGQGTRLTVV.